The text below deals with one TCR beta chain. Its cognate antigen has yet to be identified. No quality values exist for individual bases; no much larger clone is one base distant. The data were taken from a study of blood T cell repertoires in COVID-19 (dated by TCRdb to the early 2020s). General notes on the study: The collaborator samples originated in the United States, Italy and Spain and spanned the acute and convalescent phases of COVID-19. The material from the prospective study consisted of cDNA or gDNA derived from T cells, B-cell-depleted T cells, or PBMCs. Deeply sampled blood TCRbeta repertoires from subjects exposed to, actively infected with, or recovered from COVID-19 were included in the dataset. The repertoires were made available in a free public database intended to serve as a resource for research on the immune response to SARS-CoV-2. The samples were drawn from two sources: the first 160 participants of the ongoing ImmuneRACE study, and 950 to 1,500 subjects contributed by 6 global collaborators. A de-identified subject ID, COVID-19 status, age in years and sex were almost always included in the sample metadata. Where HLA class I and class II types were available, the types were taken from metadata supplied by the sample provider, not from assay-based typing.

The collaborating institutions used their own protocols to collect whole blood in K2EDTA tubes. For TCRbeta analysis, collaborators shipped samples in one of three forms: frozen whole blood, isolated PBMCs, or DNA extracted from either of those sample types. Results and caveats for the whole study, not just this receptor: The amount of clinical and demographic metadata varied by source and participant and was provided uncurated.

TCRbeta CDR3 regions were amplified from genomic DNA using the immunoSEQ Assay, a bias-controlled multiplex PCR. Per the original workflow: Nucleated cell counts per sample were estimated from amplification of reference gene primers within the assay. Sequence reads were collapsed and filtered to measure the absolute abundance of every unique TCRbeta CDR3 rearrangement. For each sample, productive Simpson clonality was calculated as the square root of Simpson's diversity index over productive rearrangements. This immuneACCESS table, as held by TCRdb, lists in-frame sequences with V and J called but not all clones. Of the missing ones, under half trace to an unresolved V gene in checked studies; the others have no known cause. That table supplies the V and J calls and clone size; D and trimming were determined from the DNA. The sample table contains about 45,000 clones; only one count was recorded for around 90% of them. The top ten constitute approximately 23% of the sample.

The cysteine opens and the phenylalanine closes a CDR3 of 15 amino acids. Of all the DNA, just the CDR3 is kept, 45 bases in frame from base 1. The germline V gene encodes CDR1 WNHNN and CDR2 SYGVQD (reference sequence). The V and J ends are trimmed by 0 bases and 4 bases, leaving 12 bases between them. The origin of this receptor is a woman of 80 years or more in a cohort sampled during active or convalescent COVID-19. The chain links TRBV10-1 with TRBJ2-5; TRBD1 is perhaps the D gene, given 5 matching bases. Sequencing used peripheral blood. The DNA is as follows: TGCGCCAGCAGTGAGTCTCAGGGAACTGGAGAGACCCAGTACTTC. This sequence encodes CASSESQGTGETQYF.